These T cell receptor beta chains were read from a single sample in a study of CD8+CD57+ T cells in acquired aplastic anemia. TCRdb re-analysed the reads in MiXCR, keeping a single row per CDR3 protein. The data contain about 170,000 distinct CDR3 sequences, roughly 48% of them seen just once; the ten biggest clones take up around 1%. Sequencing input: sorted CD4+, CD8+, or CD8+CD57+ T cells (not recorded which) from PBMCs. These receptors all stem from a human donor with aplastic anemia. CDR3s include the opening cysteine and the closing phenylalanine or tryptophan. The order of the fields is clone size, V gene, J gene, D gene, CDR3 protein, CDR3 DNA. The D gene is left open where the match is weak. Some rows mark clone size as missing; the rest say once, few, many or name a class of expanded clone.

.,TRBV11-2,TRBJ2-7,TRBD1,CASSFGQGAGEQYF,TGTGCCAGCAGCTTTGGACAGGGGGCTGGTGAGCAGTACTTC
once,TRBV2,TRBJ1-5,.,CASSVAALNQPQHF,TGTGCCAGCAGTGTCGCAGCCCTCAATCAGCCCCAGCATTTT
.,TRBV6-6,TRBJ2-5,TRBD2,CAISGTRETQYF,TGTGCCATCTCCGGGACTAGAGAGACCCAGTACTTC
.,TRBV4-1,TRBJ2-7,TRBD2,CASSQDIGTSVSYEQYF,TGCGCCAGCAGCCAAGATATCGGGACTAGCGTTTCCTACGAGCAGTACTTC
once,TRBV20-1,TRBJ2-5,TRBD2,CSAWTSGRRAETQYF,TGCAGTGCTTGGACTAGCGGGAGAAGGGCGGAGACCCAGTACTTC
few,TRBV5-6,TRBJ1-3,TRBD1,CASSALTGGATGNTIYF,TGTGCCAGCAGCGCCTTGACAGGGGGCGCGACTGGAAACACCATATATTTT
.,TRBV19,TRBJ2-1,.,CASSTRGARNEQFF,TGTGCCAGTAGCACTCGTGGGGCAAGGAATGAGCAGTTCTTC
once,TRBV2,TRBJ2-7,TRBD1,CAISEGQGAGEQYF,TGTGCCATCAGTGAAGGACAGGGGGCGGGCGAGCAGTACTTC
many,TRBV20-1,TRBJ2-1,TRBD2,CSAMKGAGSSYNEQFF,TGCAGTGCTATGAAGGGAGCGGGGAGCTCCTACAATGAGCAGTTCTTC
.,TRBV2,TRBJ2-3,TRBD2,CASCGRGVFHTQYF,TGTGCCAGCTGTGGGCGGGGGGTATTTCATACGCAGTATTTT
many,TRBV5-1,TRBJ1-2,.,CASSLADRNYGYTF,TGCGCCAGCAGCTTGGCCGACAGAAACTATGGCTACACCTTC
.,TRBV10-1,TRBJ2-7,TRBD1,CARPNKWQGDFSYEQYF,TGCGCCAGACCGAATAAGTGGCAGGGGGATTTCTCCTACGAGCAGTACTTC
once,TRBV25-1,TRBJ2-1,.,CASSFGRHNEQFF,TGTGCCAGCAGTTTCGGACGACACAATGAGCAGTTCTTC
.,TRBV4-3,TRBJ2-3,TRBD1,CASSRQGDLVADTQYF,TGCGCCAGCAGCCGACAGGGGGATCTGGTCGCAGATACGCAGTATTTT
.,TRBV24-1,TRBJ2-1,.,CATSDPVTGFDEQFF,TGTGCCACCAGTGATCCCGTAACAGGGTTCGATGAGCAGTTCTTC
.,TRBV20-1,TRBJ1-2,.,CSAGADCGYTF,TGCAGTGCGGGGGCAGACTGTGGCTACACCTTC
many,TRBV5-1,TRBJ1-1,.,CASSFRKGAEAFF,TGCGCCAGCAGCTTTAGGAAGGGGGCTGAAGCTTTCTTT
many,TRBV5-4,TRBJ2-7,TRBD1,CASSPGGRYSYEQYF,TGTGCCAGCAGCCCAGGGGGCAGGTATTCCTACGAGCAGTACTTC
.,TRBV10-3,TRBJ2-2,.,CATLEGPGNTGELFF,TGTGCCACCCTGGAGGGACCTGGAAACACCGGGGAGCTGTTTTTT
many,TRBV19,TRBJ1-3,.,CASSFFLFSGNTIYF,TGTGCCAGTAGCTTTTTTTTATTCTCTGGAAACACCATATATTTT
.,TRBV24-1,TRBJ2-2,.,CATSDFGGIRDTGELFF,TGTGCCACCAGTGACTTCGGGGGAATCCGGGACACCGGGGAGCTGTTTTTT
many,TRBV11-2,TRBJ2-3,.,CASSPYSRATDTQYF,TGTGCCAGCAGCCCCTACTCAAGGGCGACAGATACGCAGTATTTT
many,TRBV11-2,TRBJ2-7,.,CASSLQGGLYEQYF,TGTGCCAGCAGCTTACAGGGGGGCCTCTACGAGCAGTACTTC
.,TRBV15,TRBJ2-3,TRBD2,CATSRDNAGGTDTQYF,TGTGCCACCAGCAGAGATAACGCGGGAGGAACAGATACGCAGTATTTT
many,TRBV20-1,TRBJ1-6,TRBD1,CSAYPTLDRGRFYNSPLHF,TGCAGTGCCTACCCCACACTGGACAGGGGAAGGTTCTATAATTCACCCCTCCACTTT
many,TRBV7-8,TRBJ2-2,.,CASSLVQDHGELFF,TGTGCCAGCAGCTTAGTACAGGATCACGGGGAGCTGTTTTTT
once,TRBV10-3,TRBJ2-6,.,CAMAWGGSGANVLTF,TGTGCCATGGCTTGGGGTGGCTCTGGGGCCAACGTCCTGACTTTC
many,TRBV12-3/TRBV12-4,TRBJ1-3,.,CASSSTVSGNTIYF,TGTGCCAGCAGTTCGACGGTCTCTGGAAACACCATATATTTT
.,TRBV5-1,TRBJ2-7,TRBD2,CASSNTLAGGGEQYF,TGCGCCAGCAGCAATACCCTAGCGGGGGGAGGGGAGCAGTACTTC